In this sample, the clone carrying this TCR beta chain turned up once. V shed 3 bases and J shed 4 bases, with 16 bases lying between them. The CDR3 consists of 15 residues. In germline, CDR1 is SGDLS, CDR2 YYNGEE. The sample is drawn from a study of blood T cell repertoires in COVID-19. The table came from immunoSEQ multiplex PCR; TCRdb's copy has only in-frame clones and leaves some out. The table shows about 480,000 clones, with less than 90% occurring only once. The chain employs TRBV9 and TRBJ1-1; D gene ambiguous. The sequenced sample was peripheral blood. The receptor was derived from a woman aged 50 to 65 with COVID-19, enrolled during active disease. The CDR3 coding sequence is TGTGCCAGCAGCGCCCCTAAGGCCCCGGGCACTGAAGCTTTCTTT. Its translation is CASSAPKAPGTEAFF.